This T cell receptor beta chain is drawn from a study of tumor-infiltrating lymphocytes in primary liver carcinoma. The investigators made TCR beta cDNA from approximately 500 ng total RNA, using a constant-region primer. What produced the TCR beta libraries was three nested multiplex PCR rounds using slightly modified ARM-PCR. TRBV1-TRBV30 forward primers paired with a C-beta reverse primer drove the first two PCR rounds, approximately 11 cycles each. TCRdb ran MiXCR on the multiplex PCR reads and lists one entry per CDR3 protein. The sample includes 60,000 to 90,000 distinct CDR3 sequences, about 70% of them seen just once. This CDR3 has 15 residues. J lost 13 bases, V lost 6 bases, and 17 bases had no gene match. Germline lookup yields CDR1 LNHDA and CDR2 SQIVND (reference sequence). Points from the study as a whole: Blood's top-250-clone fraction was significantly lower than that of tumors (p = 0.039).

As concerns this clonotype: Its antigen is currently unknown.

For each extraction, RNA and DNA were obtained together from around 20-30 mg of unsorted bulk tissue. Enrolled patients were chronically infected with HBV and treatment-naive. This sequence originates from a man aged 35 to 55 with primary liver carcinoma and hepatitis B virus infection. The chain combines TRBV19 with TRBJ2-1; 8 nucleotides align to TRBD2. What was sequenced was liver tumor tissue from sampling region 4. Subset noted: tumor region T4, right-lateral pole. The CDR3 DNA sequence: TGTGCCAGTAGCCAACTAGCGGCCTCCTGCAATGGACAGTTCTTC. It specifies CASSQLAASCNGQFF.